This passage covers 24 T cell receptor beta chains from one sample sequenced in a study of shared clonotypes between healthy human individuals. Produced via immunoSEQ multiplex PCR; TCRdb's table is partial and in-frame only. The sample has more than 450,000 clones, 79% seen once. The specimen was PBMCs. The receptors originated from a woman between 35 and 50 years old in good health. Some clones in this sample may be carry-over from other donors' samples.

This clone was counted between two and nine times. The chain uses TRBV11-2 and TRBJ1-1; D gene uncertain. Germline-derived CDR1 and CDR2 are SGHAT and FQNNGV. Between the trimmed V and J ends, which lost 2 bases and 6 bases, there was a span of 13 bases. The CDR3 loop spans 14 amino acids. The CDR3 reads CASSLPARNAEAFF. Written as DNA, the CDR3 is TGTGCCAGCAGCTTACCGGCCCGAAACGCTGAAGCTTTCTTT.

CDR3 nucleotide sequence: TGTGCCAGCAGCTCCATTCGGTCAATATACAATGAGCAGTTCTTC. Protein sequence: CASSSIRSIYNEQFF. V and J are TRBV7-3 and TRBJ2-1; D is unclear. The CDR3 has 15 residues. CDR1 and CDR2 from the germline V gene are SGHTA and FQGTGA. Trimming stripped 4 bases from V and 4 bases from J, with 14 bases between.

The sample holds a few counts of this clone. The chain couples TRBV6-4 to TRBJ2-1; 14 bases are a match to TRBD2. CDR1 is MRHNA, CDR2 SNTAGT, per germline. This CDR3 is built from 15 residues. The V segment lost 5 bases and the J segment 6 bases; nucleotides outside the gene matches: 3. CDR3 protein: CASSPGTSGSNEQFF. Here the CDR3 DNA reads TGTGCCAGCAGTCCCGGGACTAGCGGGAGCAATGAGCAGTTCTTC.

The rearrangement joins TRBV18 to TRBJ2-1; TRBD2 agrees at 9 bases. Germline-derived CDR1 and CDR2 are KGHSH and LQKENI. CDR3 length: 15 amino acids. V was clipped by 2 bases and J by 5 bases; unmatched bases: 4. CDR3 in amino acids: CASSPTVAGDNEQFF. The CDR3 bases are TGTGCCAGCTCACCAACGGTAGCGGGGGACAATGAGCAGTTCTTC.

The CDR3 sequence: CASSVDGRGHSGTSNADTQYF. The CDR3 nucleotides read TGTGCCAGCAGCGTAGACGGCAGGGGACACTCCGGGACTAGCAACGCAGATACGCAGTATTTT. The chain has TRBV9 and TRBJ2-3; TRBD2 aligns across 9 bases. This CDR3 is built from 21 residues. Germline V lookup: CDR1 SGDLS, CDR2 YYNGEE. Unmatched junction bases numbered 21, after V lost 0 bases and J lost 4 bases.

The chain combines TRBV5-5 with TRBJ2-1; D gene uncertain. Trimming took off 4 bases at V and 5 bases at J, with 16 bases between the two ends. Germline values: CDR1 SGHKS, CDR2 YYEKEE (reference sequence). The CDR3 loop spans 15 amino acids. CDR3: CASSDNPGPHNEQFF. The CDR3, as DNA: TGTGCCAGCAGCGATAATCCTGGACCTCACAATGAGCAGTTCTTC. Filled out from reference TRBV5-5 and TRBJ2-1, the complete variable domain reads DAGVTQSPTHLIKTRGQQVTLRCSPISGHKSVSWYQQVLGQGPQFIFQYYEKEERGRGNFPDRFSARQFPNYSSELNVNALLLGDSALYLCASSDNPGPHNEQFFGPGTRLTVL.

V is TRBV15 and J is TRBJ1-4; no reliable D call. Trimming took 0 bases from V and 2 from J, leaving 7 bases between them. Germline assignment: CDR1 LNHNV and CDR2 YYDKDF (reference sequence). The CDR3 length is 15 residues. The CDR3 DNA reads as TGTGCCACCAGCAGAGATCAAGCGACTAATGAAAAACTGTTTTTT. It yields the protein CATSRDQATNEKLFF.

V usage is TRBV5-4 and J usage is TRBJ2-5, with D perhaps matching TRBD2 (6 bases). CDR1 is SGHNT, CDR2 YYREEE, per germline (reference sequence). V dropped 1 base and J dropped 5 bases, with 15 bases sitting between them. The CDR3 loop spans 15 amino acids. CDR3 bases: TGTGCCAGCAGCTTGTCCGGGAGAGAGTGGGAGACCCAGTACTTC. Its protein product is CASSLSGREWETQYF.

The sample holds one count of this clone. The chain couples TRBV28 to TRBJ1-6; TRBD1 matches at 10 bases. Losses at the gene ends were 5 bases for V and 7 bases for J; bases not matched to a gene: 5. Looked up from germline, CDR1 is MDHEN and CDR2 is SYDVKM. This CDR3 is built from 15 residues. The CDR3 DNA sequence: TGTGCCAGCAGTCCCCCGGGACAGGGGAATTCACCCCTCCACTTT. This gives the protein CASSPPGQGNSPLHF.

This rearrangement joins TRBV7-9 to TRBJ1-1; D unclear. CDR1 is SEHNR and CDR2 is FQNEAQ in the germline V gene (reference sequence). The CDR3 extends over 13 amino acids. Trimming removed 2 bases from V and 7 bases from J, with 11 bases in between. CDR3 amino acids: CASSLYSSNEAFF. The CDR3 DNA follows: TGTGCCAGCAGCTTATATTCCAGTAATGAAGCTTTCTTT. Full variable domain (rest looked up from reference TRBV7-9 and TRBJ1-1): DTGVSQNPRHKITKRGQNVTFRCDPISEHNRLYWYRQTLGQGPEFLTYFQNEAQLEKSRLLSDRFSAERPKGSFSTLEIQRTEQGDSAMYLCASSLYSSNEAFFGQGTRLTVV.

The J gene is TRBJ2-5, the V gene TRBV28; D not certain. Germline V CDR1 and CDR2: MDHEN, SYDVKM. V was cut by 6 bases and J by 5 bases, with 7 bases left in between. The CDR3 extends over 11 amino acids. The CDR3: CASRGGETQYF. CDR3 coding DNA: TGTGCCAGCAGGGGCGGTGAGACCCAGTACTTC.

In its sample, this clone was seen many times. The chain joins TRBV30 to TRBJ2-5, with 10 bases that match TRBD2. Germline V gene data show CDR1 as GTSNPN and CDR2 as SVGIG (reference sequence). The CDR3 length is 13 residues. The V gene end was trimmed by 2 bases and the J gene end by 4 bases; junction bases not matched to a gene: 1. CDR3 region: CAWSRLAGETQYF. CDR3 bases: TGTGCCTGGAGTCGACTAGCGGGAGAGACCCAGTACTTC.

The chain has TRBV5-8 and TRBJ2-2, with D perhaps TRBD1 or TRBD2 (6 bases each). Trimming stripped 5 bases from V and 3 bases from J, with 20 bases between. The CDR3 runs 17 residues. Germline values: CDR1 SGHTS, CDR2 YDEGEE. The CDR3 nucleotides are TGTGCCAGCAGGGGGTCGGGGGCGTCCTGGGACACCGGGGAGCTGTTTTTT. It yields the protein CASRGSGASWDTGELFF.

The chain combines TRBV5-4 with TRBJ2-2; the D is unclear. In germline, CDR1 is SGHNT, CDR2 YYREEE (reference sequence). V was pared by 0 bases and J by 6 bases, with 6 bases between. The CDR3 extends over 13 amino acids. Here the CDR3 DNA reads TGTGCCAGCAGCTTGGGGATAGCCGGGGAGCTGTTTTTT. Translating it yields CASSLGIAGELFF.

The chain carries TRBV28 and TRBJ1-5; TRBD1 agrees at 8 bases. The germline gives CDR1 MDHEN, CDR2 SYDVKM. V lost 4 bases and J lost 1; bases outside the gene matches: 12. This CDR3 has 18 residues. The chain's CDR3 is CASSSPRQGRESNQPQHF. CDR3 coding DNA: TGTGCCAGCAGTTCCCCCCGACAGGGGAGAGAGAGCAATCAGCCCCAGCATTTT.

The CDR3 region has the DNA TGTGCCTGGAGTGTGATAGGCATCGACTATGGCTACACCTTC. Encoded protein: CAWSVIGIDYGYTF. This chain joins TRBV30 and TRBJ1-2; D is ambiguous. Trimming stripped 0 bases from V and 3 bases from J, with 11 bases between. The CDR3 totals 14 residues. CDR1 and CDR2 from the germline V gene are GTSNPN and SVGIG (reference sequence).

The chain employs TRBV30 and TRBJ1-2; no reliable D call. This CDR3 has 12 residues. The germline V and J ends were trimmed by 1 base and 5 bases, with 8 bases remaining between them. Germline-derived CDR1 and CDR2 are GTSNPN and SVGIG (reference sequence). The CDR3 loop is CAWSAGGYGYTF. CDR3 DNA sequence: TGTGCCTGGAGTGCAGGAGGGTATGGCTACACCTTC.

The chain combines TRBV28 with TRBJ2-2, with TRBD1 identical over 10 bases. The CDR3 spans 14 residues. The junction had 11 bases not matched to a gene; V was cut back by 7 bases and J by 12 bases. Germline V lookup: CDR1 MDHEN, CDR2 SYDVKM. The CDR3, as DNA: TGTGCCAGCAAGGACAGGGGGAAAGTCAACAAGCTGTTTTTT. Protein: CASKDRGKVNKLFF.

This clone was observed at least ten times. The rearrangement uses TRBV19 and TRBJ1-5; D ambiguous. V shed 5 bases and J shed 0 bases, with 11 bases lying between them. Germline lookup yields CDR1 LNHDA and CDR2 SQIVND (reference sequence). The length of the CDR3 is 15 residues. The CDR3 spells CASSFLALSNQPQHF. Written as DNA, the CDR3 is TGTGCCAGTAGTTTTCTGGCTCTTAGCAATCAGCCCCAGCATTTT. Variable domain in full (rest from reference TRBV19 and TRBJ1-5): DGGITQSPKYLFRKEGQNVTLSCEQNLNHDAMYWYRQDPGQGLRLIYYSQIVNDFQKGDIAEGYSVSREKKESFPLTVTSAQKNPTAFYLCASSFLALSNQPQHFGDGTRLSIL.

This clone was recorded a few times. The chain uses TRBV28 and TRBJ1-5; the match to TRBD1 covers 9 bases. The CDR3 is 14 amino acids. CDR1 MDHEN and CDR2 SYDVKM come from the germline V gene. The ends lost 6 bases at V and 3 bases at J; junction bases unmatched: 3. The CDR3 sequence is CASRWTGVNQPQHF. The CDR3 DNA reads as TGTGCCAGCAGGTGGACAGGGGTCAATCAGCCCCAGCATTTT.

The V and J genes are TRBV7-2 and TRBJ2-4; D not resolved. V was cut by 6 bases and J by 8 bases, with 14 bases left in between. Germline values: CDR1 SGHTA, CDR2 FQGNSA. The CDR3 contains 13 residues. CDR3 coding DNA: TGTGCCAGCAGTTCACTACTTGGGGACATTCAGTACTTC. Amino acids: CASSSLLGDIQYF.

CDR3 sequence reads: CASSQNYHLNTEAFF. The CDR3 DNA follows: TGTGCCAGCTCACAGAACTACCACCTGAACACTGAAGCTTTCTTT. This chain links TRBV18 with TRBJ1-1; D gene unclear. Trimming cost V 4 bases and J 0 bases, with 12 bases left between them. The CDR3 extends over 15 amino acids. Germline lookup yields CDR1 KGHSH and CDR2 LQKENI.

The chain is built from TRBV9 and TRBJ1-2, with 10 bases that match TRBD1. The CDR3 has 15 residues. The J segment lost 5 bases and the V segment lost 3 bases, leaving 7 bases of the junction unmatched. Germline V CDR1 and CDR2: SGDLS, YYNGEE. CDR3 sequence reads: CASSGQGAEGYGYTF. For the CDR3, the DNA is TGTGCCAGCAGCGGACAGGGGGCGGAGGGGTATGGCTACACCTTC. The whole variable domain, remainder taken from reference TRBV9 and TRBJ1-2, is DSGVTQTPKHLITATGQRVTLRCSPRSGDLSVYWYQQSLDQGLQFLIQYYNGEERAKGNILERFSAQQFPDLHSELNLSSLELGDSALYFCASSGQGAEGYGYTFGSGTRLTVV.

This chain links TRBV4-2 with TRBJ2-5; TRBD1 might be the D (6 bases). This CDR3 is built from 14 residues. Germline V gene lookup returns CDR1 LGHNA and CDR2 YNFKEQ. Trimming removed 4 bases at V and 2 bases at J, with 11 bases between. The CDR3 is CASSPDRGQETQYF. The CDR3 nucleotides are TGTGCCAGCAGCCCGGACAGAGGACAAGAGACCCAGTACTTC.